The sample holds one count of the clone carrying this TCR beta chain. Its antigen is currently unknown. The PCR made use of 60 Vbeta and 13 Jbeta primers. Assay used: immunoSEQ multiplex PCR; TCRdb lists only in-frame clones, some missing. The sample lists 150,000 to 200,000 clones; around 76% were seen once. The CDR3 runs to 12 residues. The V gene lost 4 bases and the J gene lost 3 bases, with 7 bases spanning the gap. Germline V gene data show CDR1 as SGHTA and CDR2 as FQGNSA. The sample originates from a study of cytomegalovirus exposure and HLA in healthy donors. About the study: A preliminary data release comprised roughly 85 million unique TCRs obtained from HLA-typed donors.

Broader study findings: Common viral pathogens were later found to be apparently linked to several of the most significant clusters.

The source of this sequence is a female donor in good health and CMV-seronegative. Sequencing input: PBMCs. The chain combines TRBV7-2 with TRBJ2-7; D not certain. CDR3 amino acids: CASSSRYYEQYF. The DNA of the CDR3 is TGTGCCAGCAGCTCCCGGTACTACGAGCAGTACTTC.